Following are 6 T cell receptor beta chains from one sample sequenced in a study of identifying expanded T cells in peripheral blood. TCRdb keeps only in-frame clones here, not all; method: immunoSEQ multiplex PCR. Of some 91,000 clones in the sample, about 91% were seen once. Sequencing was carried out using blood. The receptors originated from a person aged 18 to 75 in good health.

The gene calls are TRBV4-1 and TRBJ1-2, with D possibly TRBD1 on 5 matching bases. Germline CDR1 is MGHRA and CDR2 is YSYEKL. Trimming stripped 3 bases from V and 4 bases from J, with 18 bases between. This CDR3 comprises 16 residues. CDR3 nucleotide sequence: TGCGCCAGCAGCCACCTGACCAGGGACGCGGGCTATGGCTACACCTTC. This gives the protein CASSHLTRDAGYGYTF.

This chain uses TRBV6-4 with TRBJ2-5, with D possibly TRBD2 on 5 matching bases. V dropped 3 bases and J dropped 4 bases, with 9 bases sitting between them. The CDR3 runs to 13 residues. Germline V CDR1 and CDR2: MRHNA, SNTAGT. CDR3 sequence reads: CASSERARETQYF. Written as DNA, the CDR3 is TGTGCCAGCAGTGAGCGGGCCCGAGAGACCCAGTACTTC.

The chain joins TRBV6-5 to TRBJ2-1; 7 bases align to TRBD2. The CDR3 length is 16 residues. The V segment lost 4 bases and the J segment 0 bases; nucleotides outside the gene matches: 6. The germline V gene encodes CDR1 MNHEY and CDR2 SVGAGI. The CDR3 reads CASSSDPGGSYNEQFF. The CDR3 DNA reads TGTGCCAGCAGTTCCGACCCGGGAGGCTCCTACAATGAGCAGTTCTTC.

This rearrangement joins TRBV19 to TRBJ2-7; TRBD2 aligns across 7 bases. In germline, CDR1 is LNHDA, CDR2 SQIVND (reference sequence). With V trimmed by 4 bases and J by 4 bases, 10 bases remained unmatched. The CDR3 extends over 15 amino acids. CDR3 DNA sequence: TGTGCCAGTAGTACTCCGGCGGGAGCTAAGTACGAGCAGTACTTC. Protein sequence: CASSTPAGAKYEQYF.

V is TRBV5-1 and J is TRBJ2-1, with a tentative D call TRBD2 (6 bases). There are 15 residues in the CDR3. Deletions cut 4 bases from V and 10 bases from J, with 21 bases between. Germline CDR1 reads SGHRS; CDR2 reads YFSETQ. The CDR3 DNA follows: TGCGCCAGCAGCCCCGGGACTGGCACCACAACGGAGCAGTTCTTC. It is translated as CASSPGTGTTTEQFF. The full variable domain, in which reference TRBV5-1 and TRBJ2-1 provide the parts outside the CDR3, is KAGVTQTPRYLIKTRGQQVTLSCSPISGHRSVSWYQQTPGQGLQFLFEYFSETQRNKGNFPGRFSGRQFSNSRSEMNVSTLELGDSALYLCASSPGTGTTTEQFFGPGTRLTVL.

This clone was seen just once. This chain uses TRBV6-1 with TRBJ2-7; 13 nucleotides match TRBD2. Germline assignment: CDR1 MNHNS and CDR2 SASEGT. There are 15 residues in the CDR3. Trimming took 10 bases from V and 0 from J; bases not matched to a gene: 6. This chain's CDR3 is CATGTSGDSSYEQYF. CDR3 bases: TGTGCCACCGGGACTAGCGGGGATAGCTCCTACGAGCAGTACTTC.